This TCR beta chain originates from a study of T cells in Graves' hyperthyroidism and ophthalmopathy. Per germline, CDR1 SEHNR and CDR2 FQNEAQ (reference sequence). The CDR3 totals 18 residues. Trimming cost V 5 bases and J 0 bases, with 21 bases left between them. Amplified regions were TCR beta CDR3 sequences from RNA transcripts. The HTBI primer set was used in a first-round RT-PCR of the TCR CDR3. TCRdb ran MiXCR on the multiplex PCR reads and lists one entry per CDR3 protein. The sample contains fewer than 450,000 distinct CDR3 sequences, about a sixth of which appear only once. Each patient was aged 18 to 65 and had newly diagnosed hyperthyroidism of under 2 months' duration. This sample holds PBMCs from 8 to 10 ml fresh peripheral blood.

This sequence joins TRBV7-9 and TRBJ2-3; D is possibly TRBD2 (6 bases). This clonotype was obtained from a woman aged 25 to 39 with Graves' hyperthyroidism that later progressed to Graves' ophthalmopathy. What was sequenced was blood. The chain's CDR3 is CASSRGLLGRTSTDTQYF. The CDR3 DNA sequence: TGTGCCAGCAGCCGGGGACTCCTGGGGAGAACTAGCACAGATACGCAGTATTTT. Combining the CDR3 with reference TRBV7-9 and TRBJ2-3 gives the whole variable domain DTGVSQNPRHKITKRGQNVTFRCDPISEHNRLYWYRQTLGQGPEFLTYFQNEAQLEKSRLLSDRFSAERPKGSFSTLEIQRTEQGDSAMYLCASSRGLLGRTSTDTQYFGPGTRLTVL.